This T cell receptor (beta chain) derives from a study of cytomegalovirus exposure and HLA in healthy donors. Across the study: It was reported in a later analysis that the 120 validation repertoires used the same platform as the approximately 690 first-cohort repertoires.

Measured with immunoSEQ multiplex PCR; TCRdb has only the in-frame clones, and not every one. The sample holds about 140,000 clones; 88% are singletons and the top ten take 7.9%. The CDR3 is made up of 16 amino acids. Trimming removed 2 bases from V and 3 bases from J; junction bases left unmatched: 9. From germline, CDR1 is MNHEY and CDR2 SVGAGI. The table lists this clone with a few counts. Its antigen is not known. Study observations and caveats: The authors listed some 160 TCR beta chains as cytomegalovirus-associated. Rarity characterized most TCR sequences, yet some public TCRs appeared in many donors.

What was sequenced was PBMCs. The clonotype comes from a woman aged 18-29 years in good health and CMV-seropositive. The chain is built from TRBV6-5 and TRBJ2-7; 8 nucleotides match TRBD2. CDR3 nucleotide sequence: TGTGCCAGCAGTTACGGGACTAGGGGATACCTCTACGAGCAGTACTTC. It codes for CASSYGTRGYLYEQYF.